What follows are 8 T cell receptor beta chains derived from one specimen sequenced in a study of T cells in localized non-small cell lung cancer. Assay used: immunoSEQ multiplex PCR; TCRdb lists only in-frame clones, some missing. The table records around 64,000 clones, 81% of them present only once. Sequences were derived from PBMCs, sampled before any cancer treatment. All receptors come from a man aged 40-75 years with stage II lung adenocarcinoma.

V and J are TRBV19 and TRBJ1-5; possibly TRBD1 for D (5 bases). Trimming removed 0 bases from V and 7 bases from J, with 10 bases in between. Germline CDR1 reads LNHDA; CDR2 reads SQIVND (reference sequence). This CDR3 has 14 residues. The CDR3 DNA reads as TGTGCCAGTAGTATAGATGGGGGGATACAGCCCCAGCATTTT. It is translated as CASSIDGGIQPQHF. Full variable domain (remainder filled in from reference TRBV19 and TRBJ1-5): DGGITQSPKYLFRKEGQNVTLSCEQNLNHDAMYWYRQDPGQGLRLIYYSQIVNDFQKGDIAEGYSVSREKKESFPLTVTSAQKNPTAFYLCASSIDGGIQPQHFGDGTRLSIL.

The V call is TRBV18, the J call TRBJ2-3; the match to TRBD2 covers 13 bases. The CDR3 is made up of 19 amino acids. The V gene's germline CDR1 is KGHSH and CDR2 LQKENI. V shed 0 bases, J shed 1 base, and the junction held 7 bases outside the gene matches. The DNA for the CDR3 is TGTGCCAGCTCACCACCAGCACTAGCGGGAGGGCCGGGCACAGATACGCAGTATTTT. Protein sequence: CASSPPALAGGPGTDTQYF.

The chain carries TRBV7-6 and TRBJ2-2; D gene unclear. The germline V and J ends were trimmed by 1 base and 1 base, with 1 base remaining between them. CDR3 size: 13 residues. Germline V CDR1 and CDR2: SGHVS, FNYEAQ. This CDR3 is CASSLGNTGELFF. As DNA, the CDR3 is TGTGCCAGCAGCTTAGGGAACACCGGGGAGCTGTTTTTT. Supplemented by reference TRBV7-6 and TRBJ2-2, the full variable domain reads GAGVSQSPRYKVTKRGQDVALRCDPISGHVSLYWYRQALGQGPEFLTYFNYEAQQDKSGLPNDRFSAERPEGSISTLTIQRTEQRDSAMYRCASSLGNTGELFFGEGSRLTVL.

The chain links TRBV11-3 to TRBJ2-1; TRBD2 matches at 12 bases. Germline V gives CDR1 SGHNT, CDR2 YENEEA. The ends lost 1 base at V and 5 bases at J; junction bases unmatched: 9. This CDR3 has 18 amino acids. CDR3 loop: CASSLGALAGGIDNEQFF. The DNA of the CDR3 is TGTGCCAGCAGCTTAGGGGCCCTAGCGGGAGGGATTGACAATGAGCAGTTCTTC.

The CDR3 nucleotides are TGTGCCAGCAGTTACTCTTGGCAGCCCAACACCGGGGAGCTGTTTTTT. It encodes CASSYSWQPNTGELFF. The V call is TRBV6-5, the J call TRBJ2-2; no definite D call. This CDR3 has 16 amino acids. V shed 0 bases and J shed 2 bases, with 10 bases lying between them. Germline-derived CDR1 and CDR2 are MNHEY and SVGAGI.

The gene calls are TRBV19 and TRBJ2-5; 8 bases line up with TRBD2. The V and J ends lost 4 bases and 5 bases, in that order; junction bases with no gene match: 6. The CDR3 sequence is 14 residues long. CDR1 LNHDA and CDR2 SQIVND come from the germline V gene (reference sequence). The CDR3 region has the DNA TGTGCCAGTAGTAGGGTAGCGGGAAGGGAGACCCAGTACTTC. Translating it yields CASSRVAGRETQYF. Full variable domain (missing parts from reference TRBV19 and TRBJ2-5): DGGITQSPKYLFRKEGQNVTLSCEQNLNHDAMYWYRQDPGQGLRLIYYSQIVNDFQKGDIAEGYSVSREKKESFPLTVTSAQKNPTAFYLCASSRVAGRETQYFGPGTRLLVL.

This chain joins TRBV6-5 and TRBJ2-2; D is ambiguous. V gave up 0 bases and J gave up 6 bases, with 11 bases separating them. The germline V gene encodes CDR1 MNHEY and CDR2 SVGAGI. The CDR3 length is 15 residues. CDR3 nucleotide sequence: TGTGCCAGCAGTTACTCTGGAAGGATTGCCGGGGAGCTGTTTTTT. Protein product: CASSYSGRIAGELFF.

The chain couples TRBV6-1 to TRBJ2-1; D remains unclear. Trimming took off 3 bases at V and 11 bases at J, with 8 bases between the two ends. The CDR3 is made up of 11 amino acids. Germline CDR1 and CDR2: MNHNS and SASEGT. The CDR3 protein is CASSDTMKQFF. CDR3 sequence (DNA): TGTGCCAGCAGTGACACAATGAAGCAGTTCTTC.